This TCR beta chain came from a study of Ad26.COV2.S vaccination and SARS-CoV-2 variants. Across the study: Intramuscular Ad26.COV2.S at 5x10^10 or 1x10^11 viral particles.

The CDR3 loop spans 14 amino acids. Trimming pared 2 bases from V and 5 bases from J, leaving 12 bases between. Germline V gene sequence: CDR1 SGHTA, CDR2 FQGNSA. Sample treatment: 19 received Ad26.COV2.S at low or high dose, single or two shots; a few received placebo; per-sample allocation not given. Day 63 after the first injection of vaccine or placebo was the sampling time. An adult donor aged 18-55 years was enrolled in Boston. Sequenced by immunoSEQ multiplex PCR; TCRdb stores in-frame clones only, minus some. The sample contains about 390,000 clones, roughly nine tenths of which appear only once.

The J gene is TRBJ2-5, the V gene TRBV7-2; D is possibly TRBD1 or TRBD2 (6 bases each). The sample was peripheral blood, taken in a trial of Ad26.COV2.S vaccine versus placebo. This clonotype was obtained from a person between 18 and 59 years old who received the Ad26.COV2.S COVID-19 vaccine or a placebo. The CDR3 region is CASSLNGGRETQYF. In nucleotides, the CDR3 is TGTGCCAGCAGCTTAAACGGGGGCCGGGAGACCCAGTACTTC. The variable domain in full, completed from reference TRBV7-2 and TRBJ2-5, reads GAGVSQSPSNKVTEKGKDVELRCDPISGHTALYWYRQSLGQGLEFLIYFQGNSAPDKSGLPSDRFSAERTGGSVSTLTIQRTQQEDSAVYLCASSLNGGRETQYFGPGTRLLVL.